Following are 19 T cell receptor beta chains from one sample sequenced in a study of T cells in narcolepsy. Method: immunoSEQ multiplex PCR; TCRdb's copy keeps in-frame clones and lacks some. This sample yields under 35,000 clones, of which 82% are seen a single time; 2.5% belongs to the top ten. Sequencing input: CD45RA- memory CD4+ T cells from PBMCs. The receptors were sampled from a human donor with narcolepsy.

This chain joins TRBV28 and TRBJ2-3; 7 bases fit TRBD2. The CDR3 is made up of 14 amino acids. V was pared by 3 bases and J by 4 bases, with 4 bases of the junction left unmatched. Germline-derived CDR1 and CDR2 are MDHEN and SYDVKM. CDR3 loop: CASSFGGGPDTQYF. CDR3 DNA sequence: TGTGCCAGCAGTTTTGGGGGAGGGCCAGATACGCAGTATTTT.

This chain uses TRBV7-2 with TRBJ1-4; D remains unclear. This CDR3 spans 14 amino acids. V gave up 5 bases and J gave up 5 bases, with 12 bases separating them. Germline V gene lookup returns CDR1 SGHTA and CDR2 FQGNSA. For the CDR3, the DNA is TGTGCCAGCAGCCCCTACGGGTGGAATGAAAAACTGTTTTTT. Translation gives CASSPYGWNEKLFF.

The J gene is TRBJ1-6, the V gene TRBV9; 7 bases are shared with TRBD1. The trim removed 4 bases at V and 9 bases at J, leaving 7 bases unmatched. The CDR3 spans 14 residues. Per the germline V gene, CDR1 is SGDLS and CDR2 is YYNGEE. CDR3 amino acids: CASSRGRDSSPLHF. The CDR3 region has the DNA TGTGCCAGCAGCAGGGGCAGGGACAGTTCACCCCTCCACTTT.

The chain uses TRBV28 and TRBJ2-7, with D unresolved. Per germline, CDR1 MDHEN and CDR2 SYDVKM. The CDR3 has 15 residues. V lost 1 base and J 9 bases, leaving 19 bases between the germline ends. CDR3 DNA: TGTGCCAGCAGTTTATCGCAGCTCCGCTTACGAGCGCAGTACTTC. It codes for CASSLSQLRLRAQYF.

The genes are TRBV16 and TRBJ1-5; possibly TRBD1 for D (6 bases). Germline V gene data show CDR1 as KGHSY and CDR2 as FQNENV. Trimming cost V 4 bases and J 2 bases, with 12 bases left between them. The CDR3 loop spans 15 amino acids. In DNA, the CDR3 is TGTGCCAGCAGCCGGGCCAGGGGAGGCAATCAGCCCCAGCATTTT. Protein sequence: CASSRARGGNQPQHF.

The chain combines TRBV6-5 with TRBJ1-3; D not certain. The CDR3 totals 14 residues. Germline V gene sequence: CDR1 MNHEY, CDR2 SVGAGI. The V end lost 8 bases, the J end lost 0 bases, and 11 bases lay between the germline ends. CDR3 loop: CASGEEVSGNTIYF. CDR3 DNA: TGTGCCAGCGGTGAAGAAGTCTCTGGAAACACCATATATTTT.

The gene calls are TRBV4-3 and TRBJ2-3, with TRBD2 matching over 11 bases. Germline CDR1 is LGHNA and CDR2 is YSLEER. The CDR3 length is 19 residues. V was clipped by 0 bases and J by 2 bases; unmatched bases: 10. CDR3 DNA: TGCGCCAGCAGCCAAGATCAGGGTACTAGCGGGGGAACCACAGATACGCAGTATTTT. Translated: CASSQDQGTSGGTTDTQYF.

V is TRBV10-3 and J is TRBJ1-2; D not certain. The germline V and J ends were trimmed by 2 bases and 0 bases, with 4 bases remaining between them. The germline CDR1 and CDR2 sequences are ENHRY and SYGVKD. The CDR3 length is 13 residues. This CDR3 is CAISEAANYGYTF. DNA for the CDR3: TGTGCCATCAGTGAGGCAGCTAACTATGGCTACACCTTC.

The rearrangement joins TRBV6-1 to TRBJ2-5; TRBD2 is a possible D gene (6 bases). Germline V gene sequence: CDR1 MNHNS, CDR2 SASEGT. Trimming took off 5 bases at V and 9 bases at J, with 13 bases between the two ends. The CDR3 loop spans 12 amino acids. The CDR3 protein is CASSNRPGAQYF. As DNA, the CDR3 is TGTGCCAGCAGTAATAGGCCGGGGGCCCAGTACTTC.

This clone was seen only once. J is TRBJ2-3 and V is TRBV4-3; 10 bases agree with TRBD2. The CDR3 extends over 17 amino acids. V shed 4 bases, J shed 0 bases, and the junction held 7 bases outside the gene matches. Germline values: CDR1 LGHNA, CDR2 YSLEER. This CDR3 reads CASSLSGGHPSTDTQYF. CDR3 DNA sequence: TGCGCCAGCAGCCTTAGCGGGGGGCACCCAAGCACAGATACGCAGTATTTT.

The V gene is TRBV6-1, the J gene TRBJ2-7, with 7 bases aligning to TRBD2. V shed 9 bases and J 5 bases; nucleotides not matched to a gene: 7. CDR3 length: 12 amino acids. Germline loops: CDR1 MNHNS, CDR2 SASEGT. For the CDR3, the DNA is TGTGCCAGTGGGAGGGGCGCTAACGAGCAGTACTTC. Protein sequence: CASGRGANEQYF.

This sequence joins TRBV6-5 and TRBJ1-2; a weak D match, TRBD1 (6 bases). From germline, CDR1 is MNHEY and CDR2 SVGAGI. CDR3 size: 14 residues. V was cut by 5 bases and J by 2 bases, with 12 bases left in between. The CDR3 protein is CASSGGGLNYGYTF. The CDR3, as DNA: TGTGCCAGCAGTGGGGGGGGCTTGAACTATGGCTACACCTTC.

The chain recombines TRBV5-1 with TRBJ2-5, with TRBD2 identical over 9 bases. The CDR3 has 14 amino acids. Per germline, CDR1 SGHRS and CDR2 YFSETQ. V was clipped by 3 bases and J by 1 base; unmatched bases: 1. The CDR3 region has the DNA TGCGCCAGCAGCTCGGGACTAGCCCAAGAGACCCAGTACTTC. Its protein product is CASSSGLAQETQYF.

The J gene is TRBJ1-2, the V gene TRBV30; D is perhaps TRBD1 (6 bases). Trimming left V 1 base short and J 6 bases short, with 18 bases between. The CDR3 is 15 amino acids. From germline, CDR1 is GTSNPN and CDR2 SVGIG (reference sequence). The CDR3 bases are TGTGCCTGGAGTGCTGGGGGCAGGGAAAAAAATGGCTACACCTTC. Translated: CAWSAGGREKNGYTF.

This chain uses TRBV6-1 with TRBJ2-3, with 14 bases fitting TRBD2. Germline assignment: CDR1 MNHNS and CDR2 SASEGT. V shed 1 base and J 2 bases; nucleotides not matched to a gene: 5. This CDR3 has 18 amino acids. This chain's CDR3 is CASSEGLAGGFNTDTQYF. The CDR3 coding sequence is TGTGCCAGCAGTGAAGGACTAGCGGGAGGGTTTAACACAGATACGCAGTATTTT.

This chain links TRBV2 with TRBJ1-1; TRBD1 is a possible D gene (5 bases). The length of the CDR3 is 15 residues. Germline lookup yields CDR1 SNHLY and CDR2 FYNNEI. The ends were cut back, 0 bases at V and 1 base at J, with 9 bases in the middle. The CDR3 coding sequence is TGTGCCAGCAGTGAAGCCGGGGCCCCGAACACTGAAGCTTTCTTT. It yields the protein CASSEAGAPNTEAFF. Complete variable domain (other parts from reference TRBV2 and TRBJ1-1): EPEVTQTPSHQVTQMGQEVILRCVPISNHLYFYWYRQILGQKVEFLVSFYNNEISEKSEIFDDQFSVERPDGSNFTLKIRSTKLEDSAMYFCASSEAGAPNTEAFFGQGTRLTVV.

The gene calls are TRBV4-3 and TRBJ2-2, with 16 bases that match TRBD2. The CDR3 length is 17 residues. Germline values: CDR1 LGHNA, CDR2 YSLEER. Trimming cost V 4 bases and J 7 bases; bases outside gene matches: 6. The CDR3 DNA reads TGCGCCAGCAGCCCCGGGACTAGCGGGGGGGCCGGCGGGGAGCTGTTTTTT. The encoded protein is CASSPGTSGGAGGELFF.

V gene TRBV7-3 combines with J gene TRBJ2-2; D ambiguous. Germline V lookup: CDR1 SGHTA, CDR2 FQGTGA. The CDR3 has 14 amino acids. Trimming left V 0 bases short and J 6 bases short, with 8 bases between. Here the CDR3 DNA reads TGTGCCAGCAGCTTAACGGGGATGGCCGGGGAGCTGTTTTTT. As protein: CASSLTGMAGELFF.

The sample holds one count of this clone. The chain combines TRBV5-1 with TRBJ2-5; 7 positions match TRBD1. V was pared by 4 bases and J by 1 base, with 10 bases of the junction left unmatched. Per the germline V gene, CDR1 is SGHRS and CDR2 is YFSETQ. The CDR3 runs 16 residues. CDR3 protein: CASSPLIGDSQETQYF. The CDR3 nucleotides are TGCGCCAGCAGCCCCCTAATCGGGGACAGCCAAGAGACCCAGTACTTC.